This entry features one T cell receptor (beta chain) sequence. The antigen remains unidentified. The record originates from a study of T cells in localized non-small cell lung cancer. Produced via immunoSEQ multiplex PCR; TCRdb's table is partial and in-frame only. Counted here are approximately 46,000 clones, about 86% occurring once; the ten biggest clones make up about a sixth. The CDR3 sequence is 15 residues long. Germline assignment: CDR1 SGHAT and CDR2 FQNNGV. V was clipped by 4 bases and J by 2 bases, with 15 bases between them. General study points: A single tumor region was sequenced, leaving heterogeneity possible.

The chain carries TRBV11-2 and TRBJ2-7; the D gene is possibly TRBD1 (6 bases). Source: peripheral blood mononuclear cells, taken before any cancer treatment. The receptor's source is a man aged 40 to 75 with stage III lung adenocarcinoma. CDR3: CASSSPGQRAYEQYF. CDR3 sequence (DNA): TGTGCCAGCAGCTCCCCGGGACAAAGGGCCTACGAGCAGTACTTC.